The text below deals with one T cell receptor beta chain. What it recognizes is unknown. Trimming removed 3 bases at V and 7 bases at J, with 9 bases between. Germline V gene data show CDR1 as SQVTM and CDR2 as ANQGSEA. The length of the CDR3 is 11 residues. The record originates from a study of T-cell memory formation after mild COVID-19. TCRdb processed the 5' RACE reads anew with MiXCR; each CDR3 protein has one entry. Among about 210,000 distinct CDR3 sequences listed, over 9.5% were seen once. Study-wide points: Cross-reactive memory appears to have joined, as suggested by some responding clones showing up in pre-infection memory.

The TCR sequence derives from a man aged 18 to 30 who had mild COVID-19 (a few samples of this study predate the infection). Cell type and time point are not known. The rearrangement joins TRBV29-1 to TRBJ1-2; D not resolved. Material for sequencing was PBMCs or a T cell subset sorted from them (not recorded which). Here the CDR3 DNA reads TGCAGCGTTGACCCCGCTCGTGGCTACACCTTC. It yields the protein CSVDPARGYTF. Complete variable domain (other parts from reference TRBV29-1 and TRBJ1-2): SAVISQKPSRDICQRGTSLTIQCQVDSQVTMMFWYRQQPGQSLTLIATANQGSEATYESGFVIDKFPISRPNLTFSTLTVSNMSPEDSSIYLCSVDPARGYTFGSGTRLTVV.